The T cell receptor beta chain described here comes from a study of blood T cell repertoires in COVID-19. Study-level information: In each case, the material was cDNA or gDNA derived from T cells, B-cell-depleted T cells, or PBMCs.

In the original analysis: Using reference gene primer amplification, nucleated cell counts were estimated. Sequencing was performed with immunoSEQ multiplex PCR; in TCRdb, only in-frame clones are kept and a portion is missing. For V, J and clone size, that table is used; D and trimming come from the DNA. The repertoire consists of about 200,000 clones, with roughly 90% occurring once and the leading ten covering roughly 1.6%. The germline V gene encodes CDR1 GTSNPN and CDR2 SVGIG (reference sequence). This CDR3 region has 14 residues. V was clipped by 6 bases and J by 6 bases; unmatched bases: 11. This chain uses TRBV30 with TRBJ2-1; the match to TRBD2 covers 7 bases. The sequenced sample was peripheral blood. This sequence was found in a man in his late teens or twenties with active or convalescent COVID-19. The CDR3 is CACVVAGVSNEQFF. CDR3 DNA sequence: TGTGCCTGCGTGGTGGCGGGAGTGTCCAATGAGCAGTTCTTC.